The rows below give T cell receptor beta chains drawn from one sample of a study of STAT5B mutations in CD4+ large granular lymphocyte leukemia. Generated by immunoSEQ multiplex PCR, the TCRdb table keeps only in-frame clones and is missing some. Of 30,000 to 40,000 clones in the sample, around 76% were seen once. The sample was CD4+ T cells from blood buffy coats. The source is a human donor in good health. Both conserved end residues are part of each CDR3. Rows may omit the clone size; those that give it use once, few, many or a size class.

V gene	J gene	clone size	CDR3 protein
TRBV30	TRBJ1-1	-	CASNKDVGTEAFF
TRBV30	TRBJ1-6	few	CAWRQGPGENSPLHF
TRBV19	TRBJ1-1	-	CASSMWQGLTEAFF
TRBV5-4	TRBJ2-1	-	CASSPHTSSYNEQFF
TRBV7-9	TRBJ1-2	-	CASSHPGQGTYGYTF
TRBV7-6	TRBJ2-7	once	CASSFELGQGGREQYF
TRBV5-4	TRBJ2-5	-	CASSLVRGAQETQYF
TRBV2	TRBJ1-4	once	CASSDGTRPGNEKLFF
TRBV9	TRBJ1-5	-	CASSVGHNSNQPQHF
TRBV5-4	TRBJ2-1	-	CASRQDRGSYNEQFF
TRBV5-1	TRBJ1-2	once	CASSWGDNYGYTF
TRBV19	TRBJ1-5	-	CASSITGPGRVINQPQHF
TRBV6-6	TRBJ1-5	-	CASSPDSGNQPQHF
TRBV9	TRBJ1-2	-	CASSVEQGGYGYTF
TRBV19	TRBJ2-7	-	CASSSPDKGPNEQYF
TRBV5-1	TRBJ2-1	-	CASSADGQTFDEQFF
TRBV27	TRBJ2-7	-	CASKMTSGSYEQYF
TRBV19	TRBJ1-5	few	CASSDRGQDQPQHF
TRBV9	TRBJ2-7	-	CASSVGLGMGYEQYF
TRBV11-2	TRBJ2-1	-	CASSLLGVGQGIYNEQFF
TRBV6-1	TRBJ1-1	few	CASRKGVETEAFF